This is a list of T cell receptor beta chains from one sample in a study of T-cell memory formation after mild COVID-19. TCRdb passed the 5' RACE reads through MiXCR, listing each CDR3 protein once. The data contain approximately 500,000 distinct CDR3 sequences, roughly 25% of them singletons. The sample consisted of PBMCs or a T cell subset sorted from them (not recorded which). All receptors derive from an adult woman who had mild COVID-19 (a few samples of this study predate the infection). Cell type and time point are not known. Each CDR3 is given with its conserved first and last residue. Fields, in order: CDR3 length, D gene, J gene, V gene, clone size, CDR3 DNA, CDR3 protein. A D gene is named only where the DNA matches it firmly. Only part of the rows carry a size: once, few, many, or a class if the clone is expanded.

CDR3 length: 16
D gene: -
J gene: TRBJ2-1
V gene: TRBV7-2
clone size: -
CDR3 DNA: TGTGCCAGCAGCCGCGGTGGAGTAGGTCCACGGGGTGAGCAGTTCTTC
CDR3 protein: CASSRGGVGPRGEQFF

CDR3 length: 17
D gene: TRBD2
J gene: TRBJ2-1
V gene: TRBV12-3/TRBV12-4
clone size: few
CDR3 DNA: TGTGCCAGCAGCCACTCACTAGCGGGAGCTCGAGACAATGAGCAGTTCTTC
CDR3 protein: CASSHSLAGARDNEQFF

CDR3 length: 12
D gene: -
J gene: TRBJ2-5
V gene: TRBV2
clone size: few
CDR3 DNA: TGTGCCAGCAGCGACGAGCAAGAGACCCAGTACTTC
CDR3 protein: CASSDEQETQYF

CDR3 length: 14
D gene: -
J gene: TRBJ2-3
V gene: TRBV9
clone size: few
CDR3 DNA: TGTGCCAGCAGCGTGGACAGTAGCACAGATACGCAGTATTTT
CDR3 protein: CASSVDSSTDTQYF

CDR3 length: 19
D gene: -
J gene: TRBJ2-3
V gene: TRBV15
clone size: -
CDR3 DNA: TGTGCCACCAGCAGTGCGACACTTACCGGGACGGAAAGCACAGATACGCAGTATTTT
CDR3 protein: CATSSATLTGTESTDTQYF

CDR3 length: 18
D gene: TRBD1
J gene: TRBJ2-1
V gene: TRBV4-1
clone size: few
CDR3 DNA: TGCGCCAGCAGCACGGGACAGGGGGCATCTTTCTCCTACAATGAGCAGTTCTTC
CDR3 protein: CASSTGQGASFSYNEQFF

CDR3 length: 14
D gene: TRBD1
J gene: TRBJ2-1
V gene: TRBV6-5
clone size: -
CDR3 DNA: TGTGCCAGCAGTTCGACAGGGAGCCACAATGAGCAGTTCTTC
CDR3 protein: CASSSTGSHNEQFF

CDR3 length: 15
D gene: TRBD1
J gene: TRBJ1-1
V gene: TRBV12-3/TRBV12-4
clone size: few
CDR3 DNA: TGTGCCAGCAGACCAAGGACAGGATTGAACACTGAAGCTTTCTTT
CDR3 protein: CASRPRTGLNTEAFF

CDR3 length: 19
D gene: -
J gene: TRBJ2-7
V gene: TRBV21-1
clone size: -
CDR3 DNA: TGTGCCAGCAGCAAAGGAGTGCTGGCTAGCGGGAGGTCCCCCTACGAGCAGTACTTC
CDR3 protein: CASSKGVLASGRSPYEQYF

CDR3 length: 14
D gene: TRBD1
J gene: TRBJ1-2
V gene: TRBV28
clone size: few
CDR3 DNA: TGTGCCAGCACCCCGGGACAGGGGCTACGTGGCTACACCTTC
CDR3 protein: CASTPGQGLRGYTF

CDR3 length: 16
D gene: TRBD2
J gene: TRBJ2-1
V gene: TRBV25-1
clone size: few
CDR3 DNA: TGTGCCAGCAGCGTACTAGCGGGAACGTCCTACAATGAGCAGTTCTTC
CDR3 protein: CASSVLAGTSYNEQFF

CDR3 length: 15
D gene: -
J gene: TRBJ2-7
V gene: TRBV10-3
clone size: -
CDR3 DNA: TGTGCCATCAGTGGGGGCCAGACCAACCCCTACGAGCAGTACTTC
CDR3 protein: CAISGGQTNPYEQYF

CDR3 length: 15
D gene: -
J gene: TRBJ2-7
V gene: TRBV2
clone size: few
CDR3 DNA: TGTGCCAGCAGTGAAGTTCTCATATCTGGGGACGAGCAGTACTTC
CDR3 protein: CASSEVLISGDEQYF

CDR3 length: 15
D gene: TRBD2
J gene: TRBJ2-5
V gene: TRBV12-3/TRBV12-4
clone size: -
CDR3 DNA: TGTGCCAGCAGTCGAGCGGGAGGTCGGCAAGAGACCCAGTACTTC
CDR3 protein: CASSRAGGRQETQYF

CDR3 length: 13
D gene: -
J gene: TRBJ1-1
V gene: TRBV29-1
clone size: -
CDR3 DNA: TGCAGCGTTGAAGAGGGGCGGAACACTGAAGCTTTCTTT
CDR3 protein: CSVEEGRNTEAFF

CDR3 length: 16
D gene: TRBD1
J gene: TRBJ2-2
V gene: TRBV24-1
clone size: -
CDR3 DNA: TGTGCCACCAGTGATCCGGGACAGGGCGACACCGGGGAGCTGTTTTTT
CDR3 protein: CATSDPGQGDTGELFF

CDR3 length: 16
D gene: -
J gene: TRBJ2-2
V gene: TRBV5-1
clone size: once
CDR3 DNA: TGCGCCAGCAGCTTGGATCCAGCGCCGAACACCGGGGAGCTGTTTTTT
CDR3 protein: CASSLDPAPNTGELFF

CDR3 length: 14
D gene: TRBD1
J gene: TRBJ1-5
V gene: TRBV2
clone size: few
CDR3 DNA: TGTGCCAGCAGTGAATACAGGGGGCCCCAGCCCCAGCATTTT
CDR3 protein: CASSEYRGPQPQHF

CDR3 length: 13
D gene: -
J gene: TRBJ2-1
V gene: TRBV4-1
clone size: -
CDR3 DNA: TGCGCCAGCAGGCCCGGACTGGACAATGAGCAGTTCTTC
CDR3 protein: CASRPGLDNEQFF

CDR3 length: 17
D gene: TRBD2
J gene: TRBJ2-1
V gene: TRBV29-1
clone size: -
CDR3 DNA: TGCAGCGTTGAGGGGACTAGCGGTAGGAGCTCCTACAATGAGCAGTTCTTC
CDR3 protein: CSVEGTSGRSSYNEQFF

CDR3 length: 11
D gene: -
J gene: TRBJ1-2
V gene: TRBV20-1
clone size: once
CDR3 DNA: TGCAGTGCTCAGTGGGGAGTTGGCTACACCTTC
CDR3 protein: CSAQWGVGYTF

CDR3 length: 13
D gene: -
J gene: TRBJ2-7
V gene: TRBV6-5
clone size: -
CDR3 DNA: TGTGCCAGCAGGTCAAACCCCTCCTACGAGCAGTACTTC
CDR3 protein: CASRSNPSYEQYF

CDR3 length: 15
D gene: TRBD1
J gene: TRBJ1-2
V gene: TRBV24-1
clone size: -
CDR3 DNA: TGTGCCACCAGTGACAACAGGGGGAACTCCTATGGCTACACCTTC
CDR3 protein: CATSDNRGNSYGYTF

CDR3 length: 16
D gene: -
J gene: TRBJ2-7
V gene: TRBV5-1
clone size: few
CDR3 DNA: TGCGCCAGCAGCTTTCACGGCGGGTCCCTCTCCTACGAGCAGTACTTC
CDR3 protein: CASSFHGGSLSYEQYF

CDR3 length: 14
D gene: -
J gene: TRBJ2-3
V gene: TRBV7-2
clone size: -
CDR3 DNA: TGTGCCAGCAGCTTAGGCTACAACAGGAATACGCAGTATTTT
CDR3 protein: CASSLGYNRNTQYF

CDR3 length: 16
D gene: TRBD2
J gene: TRBJ2-7
V gene: TRBV11-2
clone size: -
CDR3 DNA: TGTGCCAGCAGCTTCGTTACTAGCGGGCCTTCCTACGAGCAGTACTTC
CDR3 protein: CASSFVTSGPSYEQYF

CDR3 length: 12
D gene: -
J gene: TRBJ1-1
V gene: TRBV20-1
clone size: few
CDR3 DNA: TGCAGTGCTAGAGTCGACGGACTTGAAGCTTTCTTT
CDR3 protein: CSARVDGLEAFF

CDR3 length: 16
D gene: TRBD2
J gene: TRBJ2-1
V gene: TRBV5-1
clone size: -
CDR3 DNA: TGCGCCAGCAGCTTACCCAGTGGGGGGGCCTACAATGAGCAGTTCTTC
CDR3 protein: CASSLPSGGAYNEQFF

CDR3 length: 11
D gene: -
J gene: TRBJ2-7
V gene: TRBV29-1
clone size: -
CDR3 DNA: TGCAGCGTTGAGGAGCGGTACGAGCAGTACTTC
CDR3 protein: CSVEERYEQYF

CDR3 length: 14
D gene: -
J gene: TRBJ2-2
V gene: TRBV4-3
clone size: -
CDR3 DNA: TGCGCCAGCAGCCAAGAGGTTTTCACCGGGGAGCTGTTTTTT
CDR3 protein: CASSQEVFTGELFF

CDR3 length: 15
D gene: TRBD1
J gene: TRBJ2-5
V gene: TRBV5-1
clone size: few
CDR3 DNA: TGCGCCAGCAGCCCGACAGGGGCCTCCCAAGAGACCCAGTACTTC
CDR3 protein: CASSPTGASQETQYF

CDR3 length: 11
D gene: -
J gene: TRBJ2-5
V gene: TRBV2
clone size: -
CDR3 DNA: TGTGCCAGCAGTGAATCGCGAGTACAGTACTTC
CDR3 protein: CASSESRVQYF

CDR3 length: 14
D gene: -
J gene: TRBJ2-5
V gene: TRBV3-1
clone size: -
CDR3 DNA: TGTGCCAGCAGCCAAAGTACAGAACAAGAGACCCAGTACTTC
CDR3 protein: CASSQSTEQETQYF

CDR3 length: 17
D gene: TRBD2
J gene: TRBJ2-1
V gene: TRBV12-3/TRBV12-4
clone size: few
CDR3 DNA: TGTGCCAGCAGTCACACCCCTCTGACTAGCCGTTACAATGAGCAGTTCTTC
CDR3 protein: CASSHTPLTSRYNEQFF

CDR3 length: 15
D gene: -
J gene: TRBJ2-1
V gene: TRBV12-3/TRBV12-4
clone size: few
CDR3 DNA: TGTGCCAGCAGTTCTCAAGGGACCGCTAGCAATGAGCAGTTCTTC
CDR3 protein: CASSSQGTASNEQFF

CDR3 length: 16
D gene: TRBD2
J gene: TRBJ2-1
V gene: TRBV6-1
clone size: -
CDR3 DNA: TGTGCCAGCAGTACAGCGGGAGTCCCCCCATACAATGAGCAGTTCTTC
CDR3 protein: CASSTAGVPPYNEQFF

CDR3 length: 18
D gene: -
J gene: TRBJ2-1
V gene: TRBV7-9
clone size: few
CDR3 DNA: TGTGCCAGCAGCTTGGCAATACCAGCGCTAGCATCTTACAATGAGCAGTTCTTC
CDR3 protein: CASSLAIPALASYNEQFF

CDR3 length: 16
D gene: -
J gene: TRBJ1-2
V gene: TRBV6-5
clone size: few
CDR3 DNA: TGTGCCAGCAGTTATAGCACGAATGGGCGGAACTATGGCTACACCTTC
CDR3 protein: CASSYSTNGRNYGYTF

CDR3 length: 12
D gene: -
J gene: TRBJ2-3
V gene: TRBV20-1
clone size: -
CDR3 DNA: TGCACCCCAAGCCAGGGCACAGATACGCAGTATTTT
CDR3 protein: CTPSQGTDTQYF

CDR3 length: 15
D gene: -
J gene: TRBJ2-5
V gene: TRBV25-1
clone size: few
CDR3 DNA: TGTGCCAGCAGTGAATATTACGGACAAGGAGAGACCCAGTACTTC
CDR3 protein: CASSEYYGQGETQYF

CDR3 length: 15
D gene: -
J gene: TRBJ2-3
V gene: TRBV7-9
clone size: few
CDR3 DNA: TGTGCCAGCAGCTTAGAAGACAGGCCCGGGGATACGCAGTATTTT
CDR3 protein: CASSLEDRPGDTQYF

CDR3 length: 16
D gene: TRBD1
J gene: TRBJ2-5
V gene: TRBV24-1
clone size: -
CDR3 DNA: TGTGCCACCAGTGATTCCGGGACAGGGGGCGGAGAGACCCAGTACTTC
CDR3 protein: CATSDSGTGGGETQYF

CDR3 length: 16
D gene: TRBD1
J gene: TRBJ1-1
V gene: TRBV6-1
clone size: -
CDR3 DNA: TGTGCCAGCAGTGAAAGGACAGGGGGTATGAACACTGAAGCTTTCTTT
CDR3 protein: CASSERTGGMNTEAFF

CDR3 length: 17
D gene: -
J gene: TRBJ2-5
V gene: TRBV24-1
clone size: -
CDR3 DNA: TGTGCCACCAGCACAGACCTTGGGAGTCACTTTCAAGAGACCCAGTACTTC
CDR3 protein: CATSTDLGSHFQETQYF

CDR3 length: 15
D gene: TRBD2
J gene: TRBJ2-1
V gene: TRBV20-1
clone size: few
CDR3 DNA: TGCAGTGCTCGCCACTTAGCGGGGGACTACAATGAGCAGTTCTTC
CDR3 protein: CSARHLAGDYNEQFF